This T cell receptor (beta chain) was retrieved from a study of cytomegalovirus exposure and HLA in healthy donors. Germline CDR1 is LNHNV and CDR2 is YYDKDF (reference sequence). V lost 3 bases to trimming and J lost 0 bases, with 12 bases between them. The length of the CDR3 is 16 residues. About this clone itself: The antigen remains undetermined.

Overall study findings and caveats: In a later analysis, several top co-occurrence clusters appeared linked to parvovirus B19, influenza, CMV and Epstein-Barr virus. Prior analysis indicated that the majority of TCR beta V segments exhibited productivity approximately 90% or approximately 30% of the time.

The PCR was carried out with 60 Vbeta primers and 13 Jbeta primers. Some clones are missing from TCRdb's copy, which holds only in-frame ones; the method was immunoSEQ multiplex PCR. Altogether around 190,000 clones are present, over 65% being singletons, with the ten largest covering about 2.8%. Sequencing was done on a sample of PBMCs. The sequence was obtained from a woman aged 25 to 45 in good health and CMV-seronegative. The V gene is TRBV15, the J gene TRBJ1-3, with a weak D call TRBD1 (6 bases). As DNA, the CDR3 is TGTGCCACCAGCAGGGCGGGGGGCAGCTCTGGAAACACCATATATTTT. The encoded protein is CATSRAGGSSGNTIYF.